A single sample is the source of the 14 T cell receptor beta chains below, sequenced in a study of regulatory T cells in long-lasting Graves disease. The time point denotes: persistent/refractory GD, antithyroid drugs over 5 years with positive TRAb. PBMCs were the source of the RNA used for TCR sequencing. Through Arm-PCR of CDR3 regions and iRepertoire HTBI primers, TCR beta libraries were built. TCRdb recomputed calls from the multiplex PCR reads with MiXCR, one row per CDR3 protein. The profile shows hundreds of thousands of distinct CDR3 sequences, around 30% of them singletons. Sequencing used peripheral blood mononuclear cells (PBMCs), obtained when the disease was refractory, from a patient treated with antithyroid drugs. These receptors were obtained from a female donor with Graves disease.

Worth noting for this clonotype: Compared with germline, one end of the junction differs, possibly owing to a read error. CDR3 nucleotide sequence: TGTGCCAGCAGTTTGACAGTCGGAGATACGCAGTATTTT. Protein sequence: CASSLTVGDTQYF. The V call is TRBV24-1, the J call TRBJ2-3, with D possibly TRBD1 on 5 matching bases. Germline-derived CDR1 and CDR2 are KGHDR and SFDVKD. The CDR3 totals 13 residues.

The J gene is TRBJ2-1, the V gene TRBV12-3 or TRBV12-4; 7 bases agree with TRBD2. The CDR3 contains 16 residues. With 6 bases clipped from V and 4 bases from J, the junction kept 12 bases outside the gene matches. The CDR3 bases are TGTGCCAGCAGCAACCCCGCTAGCGGAGTATACAATGAGCAGTTCTTC. Protein: CASSNPASGVYNEQFF.

The chain uses TRBV10-3 and TRBJ2-7; tentative D call: TRBD1 (6 bases). The CDR3 consists of 13 residues. V was cut by 6 bases and J by 5 bases, with 14 bases left in between. Germline V gene sequence: CDR1 ENHRY, CDR2 SYGVKD. The CDR3 here is CAIRPPGDHEQYF. The CDR3 DNA follows: TGTGCCATCAGGCCACCAGGGGACCACGAGCAGTACTTC.

This CDR3 reads CASSQAAEPRDEQYF. The CDR3 nucleotides read TGCGCCAGCAGCCAGGCCGCCGAACCCCGGGACGAGCAGTACTTC. This chain uses TRBV4-1 with TRBJ2-7; D not certain. V lost 3 bases to trimming and J lost 5 bases, with 17 bases between them. There are 15 residues in the CDR3. Looked up from germline, CDR1 is MGHRA and CDR2 is YSYEKL.

J is TRBJ1-5 and V is TRBV3-1; 7 positions match TRBD1. The CDR3 loop spans 13 amino acids. Per germline, CDR1 LGHDT and CDR2 YNNKEL (reference sequence). The V gene end was trimmed by 4 bases and the J gene end by 9 bases; junction bases not matched to a gene: 6. Written as DNA, the CDR3 is TGTGCCAGCAGCCGACAGGGCGGAGGGCCCCAGCATTTT. This codes for CASSRQGGGPQHF.

Only a few counts were recorded for this clonotype. The chain carries TRBV20-1 and TRBJ1-4, with D possibly matching TRBD1 (5 bases). The germline V and J ends were trimmed by 1 base and 8 bases, with 8 bases remaining between them. This CDR3 has 12 amino acids. Germline CDR1 DFQATT, CDR2 SNEGSKA (reference sequence). CDR3 residues: CSARAPGEKLFF. The CDR3 DNA sequence: TGCAGTGCTAGAGCACCAGGGGAAAAACTGTTTTTT.

This clonotype was counted many times. The rearrangement uses TRBV11-2 and TRBJ2-5; D unclear. The CDR3 is 15 amino acids. Germline values: CDR1 SGHAT, CDR2 FQNNGV. V shed 5 bases and J shed 1 base, with 14 bases lying between them. The CDR3 DNA reads TGTGCCAGCAGCCCCGGTGGTAGGATCCAAGAGACCCAGTACTTC. Encoded protein: CASSPGGRIQETQYF.

This clonotype was recorded at least ten times. The chain carries TRBV4-1 and TRBJ2-7; D is undetermined. The V end was cut by 0 bases, the J end by 1 base, with 7 bases between. Germline V lookup: CDR1 MGHRA, CDR2 YSYEKL. The CDR3 has 14 amino acids. The CDR3 sequence: CASSQDARSYEQYF. The CDR3 nucleotides are TGCGCCAGCAGCCAAGATGCCCGTTCCTACGAGCAGTACTTC.

This clonotype was detected many times. V and J are TRBV12-3 or TRBV12-4 and TRBJ1-2, with TRBD1 matching over 8 bases. This CDR3 comprises 16 residues. After removal of 6 bases from V and 4 bases from J, the junction contained 13 bases not matched to a gene. This CDR3 reads CASSSQRGQVGYGYTF. For the CDR3, the DNA is TGTGCCAGCAGCTCGCAGCGGGGACAGGTTGGCTATGGCTACACCTTC.

The chain uses TRBV29-1 and TRBJ2-5, with D unclear. Germline V gene sequence: CDR1 SQVTM, CDR2 ANQGSEA. V was shortened by 7 bases and J by 5 bases, with 11 bases between the two germline ends. The CDR3 totals 11 residues. This chain's CDR3 is CSGIYWETQYF. As DNA, the CDR3 is TGCAGCGGGATCTATTGGGAGACCCAGTACTTC.

This chain connects TRBV29-1 to TRBJ2-4; D is unclear. V lost 4 bases and J lost 0, with 10 bases in between. Germline CDR1 SQVTM, CDR2 ANQGSEA. The length of the CDR3 is 14 residues. The CDR3 bases are TGCAGCGTTGTAGGGTCCGAAGCCAAAAACATTCAGTACTTC. This translates into CSVVGSEAKNIQYF.

This clonotype was observed a few times. This chain joins TRBV27 and TRBJ2-7; 8 nucleotides match TRBD2. Losses at the gene ends were 4 bases for V and 7 bases for J; bases not matched to a gene: 9. The CDR3 loop spans 14 amino acids. Germline loops: CDR1 MNHEY, CDR2 SMNVEV (reference sequence). The CDR3 DNA follows: TGTGCCAGCAGTTACACGGGAGGGGTCTGGGAGCAGTACTTC. Translating it yields CASSYTGGVWEQYF.

This clonotype has just a few counts. This chain links TRBV6-2 or TRBV6-3 with TRBJ1-5, with a possible D match to TRBD1 (6 bases). The germline CDR1 and CDR2 sequences are MNHEY and SVGEGT. The V gene lost 0 bases and the J gene lost 6 bases, with 9 bases spanning the gap. The CDR3 extends over 14 amino acids. The CDR3 bases are TGTGCCAGCAGTTACTCAGGGGGAAGTCAGCCCCAGCATTTT. It is translated as CASSYSGGSQPQHF.

Here the CDR3 DNA reads TGTGCCAGCAGCCACGAGCGGACCTATGGCTACACCTTC. This translates into CASSHERTYGYTF. The rearrangement joins TRBV3-1 to TRBJ1-2; unclear D gene. Germline values: CDR1 LGHDT, CDR2 YNNKEL (reference sequence). V shed 3 bases and J shed 4 bases, with 9 bases lying between them. This CDR3 is built from 13 residues.